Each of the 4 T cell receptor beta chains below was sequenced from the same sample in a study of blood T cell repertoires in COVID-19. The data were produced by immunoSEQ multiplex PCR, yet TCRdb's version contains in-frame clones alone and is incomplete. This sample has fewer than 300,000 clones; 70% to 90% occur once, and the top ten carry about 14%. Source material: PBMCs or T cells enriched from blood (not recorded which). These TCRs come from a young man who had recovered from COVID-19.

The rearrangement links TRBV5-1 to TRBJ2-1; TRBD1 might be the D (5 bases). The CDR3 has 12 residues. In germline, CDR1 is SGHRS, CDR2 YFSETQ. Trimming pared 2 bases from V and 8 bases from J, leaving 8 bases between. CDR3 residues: CASSFQGDEQFF. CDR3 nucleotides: TGCGCCAGCAGCTTCCAAGGGGATGAGCAGTTCTTC.

In DNA form, the CDR3 reads TGTGCCAGCAGCTCGCCGGTCCTTACCGACAATGAGCAGTTCTTC. This translates into CASSSPVLTDNEQFF. The chain uses TRBV7-9 and TRBJ2-1; D gene uncertain. Germline V gives CDR1 SEHNR, CDR2 FQNEAQ (reference sequence). V was shortened by 4 bases and J by 5 bases, with 15 bases between the two germline ends. This CDR3 spans 15 amino acids.

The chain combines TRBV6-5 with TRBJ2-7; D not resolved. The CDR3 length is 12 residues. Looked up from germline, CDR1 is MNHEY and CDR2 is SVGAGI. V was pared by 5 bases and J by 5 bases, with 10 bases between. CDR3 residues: CASSPTSDEQYF. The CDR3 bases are TGTGCCAGCAGTCCGACTTCAGACGAGCAGTACTTC.

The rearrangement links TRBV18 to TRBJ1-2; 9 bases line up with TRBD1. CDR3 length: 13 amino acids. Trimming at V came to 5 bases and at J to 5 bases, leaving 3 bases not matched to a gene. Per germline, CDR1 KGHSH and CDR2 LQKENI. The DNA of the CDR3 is TGTGCCAGCTCAATCGGGACAGGGTATGGCTACACCTTC. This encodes CASSIGTGYGYTF. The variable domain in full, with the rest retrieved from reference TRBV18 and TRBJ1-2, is NAGVMQNPRHLVRRRGQEARLRCSPMKGHSHVYWYRQLPEEGLKFMVYLQKENIIDESGMPKERFSAEFPKEGPSILRIQQVVRGDSAAYFCASSIGTGYGYTFGSGTRLTVV.